These 11 T cell receptor beta chains were sequenced from one sample in a study of OX40 agonist ivuxolimab in advanced cancers. The table came from immunoSEQ multiplex PCR; TCRdb's copy has only in-frame clones and leaves some out. Of tens of thousands of clones in the sample, around 90% were seen once. This material consisted of CD4+ or CD8+ T cells sorted from blood, taken in a trial of the OX40 agonist ivuxolimab. These TCRs come from an adult with an advanced solid tumor such as melanoma, head and neck, liver or kidney cancer.

V and J are TRBV21-1 and TRBJ2-3; the table's D call, TRBD1, was not checked against the DNA. TRBV21-1 is annotated as a pseudogene. The CDR3 is 16 residues long. CDR3 sequence (DNA): TGTGCCAGCAGCGGACAACCGGGACAGGGGAGTAATACGCAGTATTTT. Residues: CASSGQPGQGSNTQYF.

The CDR3 sequence: CASSVESRKETQYF. CDR3 nucleotides: TGTGCCAGCAGCGTAGAATCCAGGAAAGAGACCCAGTACTTC. V and J are TRBV9 and TRBJ2-5, with D hard to call. The CDR3 loop spans 14 amino acids. Trimming took 0 bases from V and 3 from J, leaving 9 bases between them. CDR1 and CDR2 from the germline V gene are SGDLS and YYNGEE.

The chain couples TRBV27 to TRBJ2-1; the match to TRBD2 covers 8 bases. The germline V gene has CDR1 MNHEY and CDR2 SMNVEV (reference sequence). V lost 6 bases, J lost 5 bases, and 12 bases stayed unmatched. CDR3 length: 16 residues. This CDR3 reads CASSSLTSGLNNEQFF. In DNA form, the CDR3 reads TGTGCCAGCAGCTCCCTTACTAGCGGACTTAACAATGAGCAGTTCTTC.

The chain links TRBV6-6 to TRBJ1-3; D is possibly TRBD1 (5 bases). CDR3 length: 15 amino acids. CDR1 MNHNY and CDR2 SVGAGI come from the germline V gene (reference sequence). V was shortened by 2 bases and J by 1 base, with 9 bases between the two germline ends. CDR3 residues: CASSYGAGSGNTIYF. DNA of the CDR3: TGTGCCAGCAGTTACGGGGCAGGGTCTGGAAACACCATATATTTT.

J is TRBJ1-1 and V is TRBV9; D uncertain. The CDR3 loop spans 14 amino acids. CDR1 is SGDLS, CDR2 YYNGEE, per germline. V was shortened by 4 bases and J by 2 bases, with 12 bases between the two germline ends. This chain's CDR3 is CASSPTQVNTEAFF. The CDR3 DNA is TGTGCCAGCAGCCCCACCCAGGTCAACACTGAAGCTTTCTTT.

The chain recombines TRBV12-5 with TRBJ2-5, with 13 bases matching TRBD2. This CDR3 has 20 amino acids. J was trimmed by 2 bases and V by 2 bases; bases with no gene match: 14. From germline, CDR1 is LGHNT and CDR2 FRNRAP. CDR3 protein: CASGLPRTSGSPTPQETQYF. CDR3 bases: TGTGCTAGTGGTTTGCCACGGACTAGCGGGAGCCCTACCCCTCAAGAGACCCAGTACTTC.

V is TRBV28 and J is TRBJ1-4; a weak D match, TRBD1 (5 bases). Germline V gene sequence: CDR1 MDHEN, CDR2 SYDVKM. The CDR3 totals 15 residues. The V and J ends lost 2 bases and 8 bases respectively, with 15 bases between them. The CDR3 DNA is TGTGCCAGCAGTTTAGGAGGGGAACCGGGAGAAAAACTGTTTTTT. This translates into CASSLGGEPGEKLFF.

V usage is TRBV10-2 and J usage is TRBJ1-3; no definite D call. This CDR3 is 13 amino acids long. Trimming stripped 3 bases from V and 0 bases from J, with 3 bases between. CDR1 is WSHSY and CDR2 is SAAADI in the germline V gene. DNA for the CDR3: TGCGCCAGCAGTGACAGCTCTGGAAACACCATATATTTT. This sequence encodes CASSDSSGNTIYF.

The chain employs TRBV30 and TRBJ2-1; 13 bases match TRBD2. The CDR3 covers 12 residues. Germline-derived CDR1 and CDR2 are GTSNPN and SVGIG (reference sequence). The trim removed 6 bases at V and 12 bases at J, leaving 5 bases unmatched. This chain's CDR3 is CACGGLAGLQFF. In DNA form, the CDR3 reads TGTGCCTGCGGGGGACTAGCGGGACTGCAGTTCTTC.

The genes are TRBV6-5 and TRBJ1-1, with unresolved D. The CDR3 spans 14 residues. Germline V CDR1 and CDR2: MNHEY, SVGAGI. The V gene lost 0 bases and the J gene lost 4 bases, with 9 bases spanning the gap. CDR3 in DNA: TGTGCCAGCAGTTACTCGTCGGGGTTCACTGAAGCTTTCTTT. Protein: CASSYSSGFTEAFF.

This chain connects TRBV6-1 to TRBJ1-2; 7 positions agree with TRBD1. Germline lookup yields CDR1 MNHNS and CDR2 SASEGT. V dropped 4 bases and J dropped 2; count of bases not matched to a gene: 16. The CDR3 totals 18 residues. The CDR3 sequence: CASSASGDRRKWNYGYTF. CDR3 bases: TGTGCCAGCAGTGCATCAGGGGACAGACGTAAGTGGAACTATGGCTACACCTTC.